Listed below are T cell receptor beta chains from one sample, sequenced in a study of blood T cell repertoires in COVID-19. This table comes from immunoSEQ multiplex PCR, and its TCRdb copy is limited to in-frame clones, with some not included. The top ten clones hold over 1.5% of a sample with about 480,000 clones, 70% to 90% of them seen once. Sequencing was performed on PBMCs or T cells enriched from blood (not recorded which). The receptors were sampled from a middle-aged woman who had recovered from COVID-19. The CDR3 runs from the conserved cysteine through the conserved F or W. The D gene is left open where the match is weak. Rows give clone size only sometimes, using once, few, many, or a class for an expanded clone.

D gene	clone size	J gene	V gene	CDR3 protein	CDR3 DNA
TRBD2	.	TRBJ2-7	TRBV4-3	CASSQDMSSGRYEQYF	TGCGCCAGCAGCCAAGATATGTCTAGCGGGAGGTACGAGCAGTACTTC
TRBD2	.	TRBJ2-7	TRBV5-4	CASSWGGDLFYEQYF	TGTGCCAGCAGCTGGGGGGGGGACTTGTTCTACGAGCAGTACTTC
.	.	TRBJ2-7	TRBV4-1	CASSPYGESSYEQYF	TGCGCCAGCAGCCCCTACGGGGAAAGCTCCTACGAGCAGTACTTC
.	.	TRBJ1-5	TRBV21-1	CASNPIDSLLDPQHF	TGTGCCAGCAACCCGATCGACAGCTTGCTAGACCCCCAGCATTTT
TRBD1	.	TRBJ2-1	TRBV2	CASRRLGTGAYNEQFF	TGTGCCAGCAGACGTCTTGGGACAGGAGCGTACAATGAGCAGTTCTTC
TRBD1	.	TRBJ2-1	TRBV15	CATSRSPTGTVAGQFF	TGTGCCACCAGCAGGAGTCCGACAGGGACCGTGGCTGGGCAGTTCTTC
.	.	TRBJ2-5	TRBV12-3/TRBV12-4	CASRTQQETQYF	TGTGCCAGCAGAACTCAACAAGAGACCCAGTACTTC
TRBD1	.	TRBJ2-7	TRBV2	CASSRRDRLMHF	TGTGCCAGCAGCCGAAGGGACAGATTAATGCACTTC
TRBD2	.	TRBJ2-3	TRBV15	CASEYGTSGNTQYF	TGTGCCAGCGAATACGGGACTAGCGGGAATACGCAGTATTTT
.	.	TRBJ1-4	TRBV28	CASRGEKRLSTNEKLFF	TGTGCCAGCAGAGGGGAAAAACGTCTCTCAACTAATGAAAAACTGTTTTTT
.	once	TRBJ2-2	TRBV14	CASSQETGWDTGELFF	TGTGCCAGCAGCCAAGAAACAGGGTGGGACACCGGGGAGCTGTTTTTT
TRBD2	.	TRBJ2-2	TRBV19	CASSIDREGGGELFF	TGTGCCAGTAGTATAGATCGGGAGGGTGGCGGGGAGCTGTTTTTT
.	.	TRBJ1-1	TRBV10-1	CASRGDLNTEAFF	TGCGCCAGCAGGGGGGACTTGAACACTGAAGCTTTCTTT
TRBD1	.	TRBJ2-7	TRBV7-9	CASSFAQGATYEQYF	TGTGCCAGCAGCTTTGCGCAGGGGGCGACCTACGAGCAGTACTTC
TRBD2	.	TRBJ2-1	TRBV3-1/TRBV3-2	CASSRLAGAYNEQFF	TGTGCCAGCAGCCGACTAGCGGGAGCATACAATGAGCAGTTCTTC
TRBD1	.	TRBJ2-2	TRBV2	CASSWDRGLNTGELFF	TGTGCCAGCAGCTGGGACAGGGGGCTTAACACCGGGGAGCTGTTTTTT
.	.	TRBJ1-2	TRBV5-6	CASSLRQGDGYTF	TGTGCCAGCAGCCTTCGCCAGGGTGATGGCTACACCTTC
.	.	TRBJ1-4	TRBV18	CASSPVSQGRNEKLFF	TGTGCCAGCTCACCGGTATCCCAGGGGCGAAATGAAAAACTGTTTTTT
.	.	TRBJ2-7	TRBV6-5	CASRSRSEQYF	TGTGCCAGCAGGTCTCGGAGCGAGCAGTACTTC
.	.	TRBJ2-3	TRBV7-2	CASSQRAGTDTQYF	TGTGCCAGCAGCCAGCGGGCGGGCACAGATACGCAGTATTTT
.	.	TRBJ2-1	TRBV7-8	CASSLGGGAHYNEQFF	TGTGCCAGCAGCTTAGGGGGCGGGGCCCACTACAATGAGCAGTTCTTC
TRBD2	.	TRBJ2-3	TRBV5-4	CASSRGLAGSTDTQYF	TGTGCCAGCAGCCGAGGACTAGCGGGAAGCACAGATACGCAGTATTTT
TRBD2	.	TRBJ2-7	TRBV5-4	CASSSPGTSGTGEQYF	TGTGCCAGCAGCTCGCCGGGGACTAGCGGGACGGGCGAGCAGTACTTC
.	.	TRBJ1-4	TRBV4-1	CASSHHRVANEKLFF	TGCGCCAGCAGCCATCACAGGGTGGCTAATGAAAAACTGTTTTTT
TRBD1	few	TRBJ2-5	TRBV27	CASRRTGDHQETQYF	TGTGCCAGCCGACGGACAGGGGATCACCAAGAGACCCAGTACTTC
TRBD1	.	TRBJ1-4	TRBV6-5	CASTRQGGYEKLFF	TGTGCCAGCACCAGACAGGGGGGGTATGAAAAACTGTTTTTT
.	.	TRBJ2-2	TRBV7-9	CASSPSLLSETGELFF	TGTGCCAGCAGCCCTAGCCTCCTCTCGGAAACCGGGGAGCTGTTTTTT
TRBD1	once	TRBJ2-1	TRBV7-2	CASSQGAAYNEQFF	TGTGCCAGCAGCCAGGGGGCTGCCTACAATGAGCAGTTCTTC
TRBD2	.	TRBJ2-3	TRBV6-5	CASKRLAGADTQYF	TGTGCCAGCAAAAGACTAGCGGGAGCAGATACGCAGTATTTT
.	.	TRBJ2-7	TRBV30	CAWRTGRFYEQYF	TGTGCCTGGAGGACAGGGAGGTTCTACGAGCAGTACTTC
.	.	TRBJ2-6	TRBV5-1	CASSLEAGSSGANVLTF	TGCGCCAGCAGCTTGGAAGCGGGCTCGTCTGGGGCCAACGTCCTGACTTTC
TRBD2	.	TRBJ2-1	TRBV5-1	CASSTGLAESSYNEQFF	TGCGCCAGCAGCACGGGACTAGCGGAAAGCTCCTACAATGAGCAGTTCTTC
.	.	TRBJ1-3	TRBV9	CASSSRAIGNTIYF	TGTGCCAGCAGCTCCAGGGCTATTGGAAACACCATATATTTT
TRBD1	.	TRBJ1-1	TRBV19	CASSISGTGDGAFF	TGTGCCAGTAGTATATCCGGGACAGGGGATGGTGCTTTCTTT
.	.	TRBJ2-7	TRBV28	CASSLLVRGYEQYF	TGTGCCAGCAGTTTATTAGTCCGAGGTTACGAGCAGTACTTC